What follows are 7 T cell receptor beta chains derived from one specimen sequenced in a study of neurological immune-mediated disorders (dated by TCRdb to between 2019 and 2020). Receptor amplification or capture employed 5' RACE. TCRdb names Illumina HiSeq 2500 as the instrument used. In-frame beta chains were kept once TCRdb had trimmed the public reads at Q25 with fastp and called clones with MiXCR. When rows share a CDR3 protein, they turn into one entry using the most common DNA and genes. The sample yields 70,000 to 90,000 distinct CDR3 sequences; 5% to 6% were counted once. The ten largest clones represent roughly 2.4% of the sample. Sequencing input: PBMCs. All receptors derive from a young woman with multiple sclerosis.

This clonotype was seen repeatedly, ten times or more. The chain employs TRBV5-6 and TRBJ2-7; D may be TRBD2 (5 bases). CDR3 length: 15 residues. Trimming stripped 2 bases from V and 2 bases from J, with 14 bases between. CDR1 and CDR2 (germline): SGHDT, YYEEEE. CDR3 sequence reads: CASSLEGDPPYEQYV. The CDR3 DNA follows: TGTGCCAGCAGCTTAGAGGGCGATCCTCCCTACGAGCAGTACGTC.

The chain is built from TRBV5-5 and TRBJ2-3; 9 positions match TRBD2. This CDR3 comprises 14 residues. Trimming removed 6 bases from V and 5 bases from J; junction bases left unmatched: 7. Germline V gene lookup returns CDR1 SGHKS and CDR2 YYEKEE (reference sequence). The CDR3 DNA reads TGTGCCAGCACGGGTCAGCGGGGGGAAGATACGCAGTATTTT. It specifies CASTGQRGEDTQYF.

This clonotype showed up just a few times. This chain connects TRBV5-1 to TRBJ1-1; 8 positions agree with TRBD1. Germline-derived CDR1 and CDR2 are SGHRS and YFSETQ. The CDR3 runs 13 residues. The V segment lost 6 bases and the J segment 1 base; nucleotides outside the gene matches: 2. This chain's CDR3 is CASTGTGNTEAFF. In nucleotides, the CDR3 is TGCGCCAGCACTGGGACAGGGAACACTGAAGCTTTCTTT.

This clonotype was counted many times. This chain joins TRBV5-1 and TRBJ2-1; D is unresolved. Trimming stripped 5 bases from V and 7 bases from J, with 16 bases between. CDR1 is SGHRS and CDR2 is YFSETQ in the germline V gene. This CDR3 region has 14 residues. As DNA, the CDR3 is TGCGCCAGCAGTCAGGTCGGCTTCGAGAATGAGCAGTTCTTC. It is translated as CASSQVGFENEQFF.

In regard to this clonotype: The CDR3 end shows no conserved phenylalanine or tryptophan, and so a read error is likely. It is unclear where the CDR3 begins or ends on the DNA, so no DNA is shown, and the CDR3 is as TCRdb lists it. The chain uses TRBV21-1 and TRBJ2-6; the DNA was not compared with TRBD1, the D call given in the table. TRBV21-1 is a pseudogene. The CDR3 region is 17 residues in length, termini included. CDR3 protein: CASSKVTGGSGANVLTN.

The sample holds many counts of this clonotype. The V and J genes are TRBV10-3 and TRBJ2-1, with D perhaps matching TRBD1 (5 bases). The ends were cut back, 3 bases at V and 4 bases at J, with 13 bases in the middle. CDR1 is ENHRY and CDR2 is SYGVKD in the germline V gene. This CDR3 has 15 residues. CDR3 residues: CAISDLGPAYNEQFF. The CDR3 DNA sequence: TGTGCCATCAGTGACTTGGGGCCGGCGTACAATGAGCAGTTCTTC.

This clonotype was detected ten times or more. The J gene is TRBJ2-3, the V gene TRBV5-1, with 10 bases that match TRBD2. Germline values: CDR1 SGHRS, CDR2 YFSETQ. The CDR3 is 15 amino acids. The ends lost 3 bases at V and 8 bases at J; junction bases unmatched: 9. The CDR3 sequence is CASSSLAGVDGTQYF. CDR3 bases: TGCGCCAGCAGCTCCCTAGCGGGAGTTGACGGTACGCAGTATTTT. Full variable domain (missing parts from reference TRBV5-1 and TRBJ2-3): KAGVTQTPRYLIKTRGQQVTLSCSPISGHRSVSWYQQTPGQGLQFLFEYFSETQRNKGNFPGRFSGRQFSNSRSEMNVSTLELGDSALYLCASSSLAGVDGTQYFGPGTRLTVL.